This T cell receptor beta chain derives from a study of blood T cell repertoires in COVID-19. For the study at large: T cells, B-cell-depleted T cells, or PBMCs provided the cDNA or gDNA that served as material.

In the authors' workflow: Amplification from reference gene primers served as the basis for estimated nucleated cell counts. Sequencing used immunoSEQ multiplex PCR; TCRdb keeps in-frame clones, though not all of them. D and trimming were read from the DNA, whereas the V and J calls and clone size are those reported in that table. The table records about 140,000 clones, approximately 88% of them present only once. Trimming at V came to 0 bases and at J to 5 bases, leaving 6 bases not matched to a gene. CDR1 and CDR2 from the germline V gene are LGHDT and YNNKEL (reference sequence). The CDR3 contains 15 residues.

Sequences were obtained from peripheral blood. The origin of this receptor is a man aged 60 to 69 with active or convalescent COVID-19. The rearrangement uses TRBV3-1 (or the pseudogene TRBV3-2) and TRBJ1-1; 7 nucleotides align to TRBD1. DNA for the CDR3: TGTGCCAGCAGCCAAGACTGGACAGGTGGAACTGAAGCTTTCTTT. Protein sequence: CASSQDWTGGTEAFF.